This TCR beta chain was captured by sequencing in a study of T cells in Graves' hyperthyroidism and ophthalmopathy. Study overall: Peripheral blood collection took place at initial diagnosis, before any treatment.

Researchers took RNA transcripts and amplified the TCR beta CDR3 regions from them. The TCR CDR3 first-round RT-PCR relied on the HTBI primer set. In TCRdb, the multiplex PCR reads were re-called with MiXCR into one record per CDR3 protein. The profile shows about 580,000 distinct CDR3 sequences, more than 11% of them singletons. Trimming removed 5 bases from V and 7 bases from J, with 24 bases in between. CDR1 is SQVTM and CDR2 is ANQGSEA in the germline V gene. The CDR3 runs 16 residues. This clonotype was found many times. Patients aged 18 to 65 had newly diagnosed hyperthyroidism lasting under 2 months. Clinical symptoms, serum thyroxine and TRAb, thyroid ultrasound and orbital computed tomography were used for the diagnoses. Extraction of PBMCs used roughly 9.6 ml of fresh peripheral blood.

Specimen: blood. The receptor was derived from a woman aged 25 to 45 with Graves' hyperthyroidism that later progressed to Graves' ophthalmopathy. The V gene is TRBV29-1, the J gene TRBJ2-1; the D gene is possibly TRBD2 (5 bases). The CDR3 nucleotides read TGCAGCGTTAGTATGGCGGAGGCCGGAGTCCTAAATGAGCAGTTCTTC. This sequence encodes CSVSMAEAGVLNEQFF.